This T cell receptor (beta chain) emerged from a study of blood T cell repertoires in COVID-19. Study summary: Sources were T cells, B-cell-depleted T cells, or PBMCs; the material itself was cDNA or gDNA.

Participants spanned ages about 18 to 89 years and resided in about two dozen US areas. The CDR3 totals 13 residues. V dropped 1 base and J dropped 4 bases, with 7 bases sitting between them. The germline V gene has CDR1 SGHAT and CDR2 FQNNGV. Some clones are missing from TCRdb's copy, which holds only in-frame ones; the method was immunoSEQ multiplex PCR. The sample lists approximately 220,000 clones; 87% were seen once. Material for sequencing was PBMCs or T cells enriched from blood (not recorded which). V is TRBV11-2 and J is TRBJ1-2; no reliable D call. This clonotype originated in a woman aged 25 to 39 with acute COVID-19. CDR3 coding DNA: TGTGCCAGCAGCTTAGGGCGGTTCTATGGCTACACCTTC. Amino acids: CASSLGRFYGYTF.